This is a list of T cell receptor beta chains from one sample in a study of blood T cell repertoires in COVID-19. Profiling relied on immunoSEQ multiplex PCR, and the TCRdb table lists in-frame clones only, not all of them. The repertoire holds roughly 74,000 clones, 88% seen once, with less than 2% in the top ten. The specimen was peripheral blood. Receptors were obtained from a woman older than 75 with active or convalescent COVID-19. The CDR3 runs from the conserved cysteine through the conserved F or W. The D gene is left open where the match is weak. Size values are once, few and many counts, or a class for expanded clones, and some rows have none.

V: TRBV5-1
size: .
J: TRBJ1-2
D: TRBD1
DNA: TGCGCCAGCAGCCCGGGACAGGAAGTCTATGGCTACACCTTC
CDR3: CASSPGQEVYGYTF

V: TRBV6-5
size: .
J: TRBJ1-1
D: .
DNA: TGTGCCAGCAGTCTGGACAGAATGAACACTGAAGCTTTCTTT
CDR3: CASSLDRMNTEAFF

V: TRBV6-5
size: .
J: TRBJ1-4
D: .
DNA: TGTGCCAGCAGTTCGAGAGTCATAGCAACTAATGAAAAACTGTTTTTT
CDR3: CASSSRVIATNEKLFF

V: TRBV19
size: .
J: TRBJ2-1
D: TRBD2
DNA: TGTGCCAGTAGTGCCAAGCGGGGGGGAGACTTTCTCTACAATGAGCAGTTCTTC
CDR3: CASSAKRGGDFLYNEQFF

V: TRBV5-1
size: once
J: TRBJ2-2
D: TRBD2
DNA: TGCGCCAGCAGAGCAACTAGCGGGGGACACACCGGGGAGCTGTTTTTT
CDR3: CASRATSGGHTGELFF

V: TRBV2
size: .
J: TRBJ2-5
D: .
DNA: TGTGCCAGCAGTCTGCTAATCCAAGAGACCCAGTACTTC
CDR3: CASSLLIQETQYF

V: TRBV7-2
size: .
J: TRBJ1-2
D: .
DNA: TGTGCCAGCAGCTTACTACAGGGTATAGCTAACTATGGCTACACCTTC
CDR3: CASSLLQGIANYGYTF

V: TRBV10-3
size: .
J: TRBJ2-2
D: TRBD2
DNA: TGTGCCATCAGTAGCGGGGGGTCTGCGAACACCGGGGAGCTGTTTTTT
CDR3: CAISSGGSANTGELFF

V: TRBV4-3
size: once
J: TRBJ1-2
D: TRBD1
DNA: TGCGCCAGCAGCACCCACCGGGACAGGGTGGATGGCTACACCTTC
CDR3: CASSTHRDRVDGYTF

V: TRBV5-4
size: .
J: TRBJ2-7
D: .
DNA: TGTGCCAGCAGCCTCGGCGGTCAGTTTTACGAGCAGTACTTC
CDR3: CASSLGGQFYEQYF

V: TRBV6-5
size: once
J: TRBJ2-7
D: TRBD1
DNA: TGTGCCAGCACCCCCCCGGGACAGGGTTATGGGGAGCAGTACTTC
CDR3: CASTPPGQGYGEQYF

V: TRBV5-8
size: .
J: TRBJ1-5
D: .
DNA: TGTGCCAGCAGTCCGGGTATCGGTCAGCCCCAGCATTTT
CDR3: CASSPGIGQPQHF

V: TRBV14
size: once
J: TRBJ1-2
D: TRBD1
DNA: TGTGCCAGCAGCCCGGGACAGGGAGCCTATGGCTACACCTTC
CDR3: CASSPGQGAYGYTF

V: TRBV7-2
size: few
J: TRBJ2-2
D: .
DNA: TGTGCCAGCAGCTCAGGACAGTGGGACACCGGGGAGCTGTTTTTT
CDR3: CASSSGQWDTGELFF

V: TRBV19
size: .
J: TRBJ1-2
D: TRBD1
DNA: TGTGCCAGCGTGGACAGGCCGGGGGAGGGCTACACCTTC
CDR3: CASVDRPGEGYTF

V: TRBV7-9
size: once
J: TRBJ2-1
D: TRBD1
DNA: TGTGCCAGCAGATACGGACAGGGATACAATGAGCAGTTCTTC
CDR3: CASRYGQGYNEQFF

V: TRBV20-1
size: .
J: TRBJ1-5
D: .
DNA: TGCAGTGCTAGTCCCCAGGCAGGTCAGCCCCAGCATTTT
CDR3: CSASPQAGQPQHF

V: TRBV7-2
size: .
J: TRBJ2-4
D: TRBD2
DNA: TGTGCCAGCAGCTTAGAGAGACTAGCGGGGGGAACCAAAAACATTCAGTACTTC
CDR3: CASSLERLAGGTKNIQYF

V: TRBV5-6
size: few
J: TRBJ1-1
D: TRBD1
DNA: TGTGCCAGCAGCTTGGGGGGACAGCTGAACACTGAAGCTTTCTTT
CDR3: CASSLGGQLNTEAFF

V: TRBV7-3
size: .
J: TRBJ1-1
D: .
DNA: TGTGCCAGCAGCGCCCCAGGGGCGCAGACTGAAGCTTTCTTT
CDR3: CASSAPGAQTEAFF

V: TRBV19
size: .
J: TRBJ1-5
D: .
DNA: TGTGCCAGTAGTATACGCCAGGGAGGGAATCAGCCCCAGCATTTT
CDR3: CASSIRQGGNQPQHF

V: TRBV11-3
size: .
J: TRBJ2-2
D: .
DNA: TGTGCCAGCAGTCCGACACTCGCGAACACCGGGGAGCTGTTTTTT
CDR3: CASSPTLANTGELFF

V: TRBV6-5
size: .
J: TRBJ2-2
D: TRBD1
DNA: TGTGCCAGCAGACCGGGACAGACCCTTGGTGGGGAGCTGTTTTTT
CDR3: CASRPGQTLGGELFF

V: TRBV5-1
size: .
J: TRBJ1-1
D: .
DNA: TGCGCCAGCAGCTTGGGCAGTTCTCGAAGAGCTTTCTTT
CDR3: CASSLGSSRRAFF

V: TRBV4-3
size: .
J: TRBJ2-3
D: .
DNA: TGCGCCAGCAGCGATGTGGCCACAGATACGCAGTATTTT
CDR3: CASSDVATDTQYF

V: TRBV5-1
size: .
J: TRBJ2-2
D: .
DNA: TGCGCCAGCAGCTTCACGACAGGAGGCACCGGGGAGCTGTTTTTT
CDR3: CASSFTTGGTGELFF

V: TRBV18
size: .
J: TRBJ2-7
D: .
DNA: TGTGCCAGCTCACCACAACAGGGAATAGGCGAGCAGTACTTC
CDR3: CASSPQQGIGEQYF

V: TRBV9
size: .
J: TRBJ1-6
D: TRBD1
DNA: TGTGCCAGCAGCGTAAATCCAGGGGGCTCCTATAATTCACCCCTCCACTTT
CDR3: CASSVNPGGSYNSPLHF

V: TRBV11-3
size: once
J: TRBJ2-7
D: .
DNA: TGTGCCAGCAGTTTAGACACCTACGAGCAGTACTTC
CDR3: CASSLDTYEQYF

V: TRBV7-2
size: once
J: TRBJ1-2
D: TRBD1
DNA: TGTGCCAGCAGCCTACGACAGGGGAGCTGGGGCTACACCTTC
CDR3: CASSLRQGSWGYTF

V: TRBV12-3/TRBV12-4
size: .
J: TRBJ2-1
D: TRBD1
DNA: TGTGCCAGCAGCGGACAGGGTCCCAATGAGCAGTTCTTC
CDR3: CASSGQGPNEQFF

V: TRBV10-2
size: few
J: TRBJ2-5
D: .
DNA: TGCGCCAGCAGTGAGCGGGAGACCCAGTACTTC
CDR3: CASSERETQYF

V: TRBV20-1
size: .
J: TRBJ2-3
D: .
DNA: TGCAGTGCTAGTTCCCTGAACAGACCCCCAGATACGCAGTATTTT
CDR3: CSASSLNRPPDTQYF

V: TRBV2
size: .
J: TRBJ1-6
D: TRBD1
DNA: TGTGCCAGCAGCCGGGACAGGAGCTCCTATAATTCACCCCTCCACTTT
CDR3: CASSRDRSSYNSPLHF

V: TRBV4-3
size: .
J: TRBJ1-4
D: .
DNA: TGCGCCAGCAGCTCCGGGGGGGAAAAACTGTTTTTT
CDR3: CASSSGGEKLFF

V: TRBV5-4
size: .
J: TRBJ1-2
D: .
DNA: TGTGCCAGCAGCCCTATAGGGGGTGGCTATGGCTACACCTTC
CDR3: CASSPIGGGYGYTF

V: TRBV5-1
size: .
J: TRBJ2-5
D: TRBD2
DNA: TGCGCCAGCAGCTCCCGGACTAGCGGGGGGGCCCGGGAGACCCAGTACTTC
CDR3: CASSSRTSGGARETQYF